Below are 4 T cell receptor beta chains sequenced from a single sample in a study of blood T cells in healthy people across ages. PCR was performed a second time for about 7 to 11 cycles using a sample-barcoded 5' primer and a J-beta primer mix. TCRdb itself ran the 5' RACE reads through MiXCR, one entry per CDR3 protein. The sample carries about 1.6 million distinct CDR3 sequences, around 35% recorded once. Specimen: blood. The receptors were gathered from a woman in her twenties or thirties in good health.

The chain couples TRBV28 to TRBJ1-1; TRBD1 aligns across 8 bases. CDR1 and CDR2 from the germline V gene are MDHEN and SYDVKM. The CDR3 extends over 15 amino acids. V lost 6 bases, J lost 3 bases, and 9 bases stayed unmatched. DNA of the CDR3: TGTGCCAGCAGCGGCAGACAGGGGACACACACTGAAGCTTTCTTT. Its protein is CASSGRQGTHTEAFF.

The V and J genes are TRBV15 and TRBJ2-7; 8 bases fit TRBD1. Germline-derived CDR1 and CDR2 are LNHNV and YYDKDF (reference sequence). The CDR3 length is 16 residues. Unmatched junction bases numbered 9, after V lost 0 bases and J lost 5 bases. CDR3 in amino acids: CATSRDGAGGRHEQYF. The CDR3 coding sequence is TGTGCCACCAGCAGAGATGGGGCAGGGGGCCGCCACGAGCAGTACTTC. The full variable domain, with the rest looked up from reference TRBV15 and TRBJ2-7, is DAMVIQNPRYQVTQFGKPVTLSCSQTLNHNVMYWYQQKSSQAPKLLFHYYDKDFNNEADTPDNFQSRRPNTSFCFLDIRSPGLGDTAMYLCATSRDGAGGRHEQYFGPGTRLTVT.

The chain is built from TRBV30 and TRBJ1-1, with D possibly TRBD1 on 5 matching bases. The V end lost 2 bases, the J end lost 0 bases, and 16 bases lay between the germline ends. The CDR3 runs to 16 residues. CDR1 and CDR2 from the germline V gene are GTSNPN and SVGIG (reference sequence). The CDR3 nucleotides are TGTGCCTGGAGTCCCTTGGGGGGAAAGATGAACACTGAAGCTTTCTTT. It codes for CAWSPLGGKMNTEAFF.

This clonotype was picked up a small number of times. J is TRBJ2-5 and V is TRBV20-1, with a weak D call TRBD2 (6 bases). Germline V CDR1 and CDR2: DFQATT, SNEGSKA (reference sequence). V shed 6 bases and J shed 0 bases, with 17 bases lying between them. The CDR3 totals 15 residues. The CDR3 DNA reads as TGCAGTGCCCTCCCTGGGCTAGCGCACCAAGAGACCCAGTACTTC. It codes for CSALPGLAHQETQYF.